A selection of T cell receptor beta chains follows, all from one sample in a study of OX40 agonist ivuxolimab in advanced cancers. Libraries were prepared by immunoSEQ multiplex PCR; TCRdb keeps only in-frame clonotypes and omits some of them. The sample has some 99,000 clones, around nine tenths seen once. The sample in question was CD4+ or CD8+ T cells sorted from blood, obtained in a trial of the OX40 agonist ivuxolimab. The receptors here all came from an adult with an advanced solid tumor such as melanoma, head and neck, liver or kidney cancer. The CDR3 runs from the conserved cysteine through the conserved F or W. D genes are given only for firm matches. Size is stated for part of the rows, as once, few or many counts, or as a class when the clone is expanded.

j_gene: TRBJ1-6
d_gene: TRBD1
abundance: -
v_gene: TRBV2
CDR3nt: TGTGCCAGCAGAGACAGGGTCATGAGCTCCTATAATTCACCCCTCCACTTT
CDR3aa: CASRDRVMSSYNSPLHF

j_gene: TRBJ1-2
d_gene: -
abundance: -
v_gene: TRBV2
CDR3nt: TGTGCCAGCAGTGAAGCTCGGGAGACCCTCCGCACCTTC
CDR3aa: CASSEARETLRTF

j_gene: TRBJ2-3
d_gene: -
abundance: -
v_gene: TRBV7-2
CDR3nt: TGTGCCAGCAGCCCCGTTCTTCAGGCAGCTGGCACAGATACGCAGTATTTT
CDR3aa: CASSPVLQAAGTDTQYF

j_gene: TRBJ1-5
d_gene: TRBD1
abundance: -
v_gene: TRBV10-3
CDR3nt: TGTGCCATTAAGGACAGGGGGAATCAGCCCCAGCATTTT
CDR3aa: CAIKDRGNQPQHF

j_gene: TRBJ1-3
d_gene: -
abundance: -
v_gene: TRBV18
CDR3nt: TGTGCCAGCTCACCGGGGCACTCTGGAAACACCATATATTTT
CDR3aa: CASSPGHSGNTIYF

j_gene: TRBJ2-1
d_gene: -
abundance: few
v_gene: TRBV18
CDR3nt: TGTGCCAGCTCACCACAGAAGGATGAGCAGTTCTTC
CDR3aa: CASSPQKDEQFF

j_gene: TRBJ2-7
d_gene: -
abundance: -
v_gene: TRBV11-2
CDR3nt: TGTGCCAGCAGCTCGATACGAATCCGGCAGCGGTACTTC
CDR3aa: CASSSIRIRQRYF

j_gene: TRBJ2-3
d_gene: TRBD2
abundance: -
v_gene: TRBV7-2
CDR3nt: TGTGCCAGCAGCTTAGGTTTCGCGGGGGGGTTACAAGATACGCAGTATTTT
CDR3aa: CASSLGFAGGLQDTQYF

j_gene: TRBJ1-5
d_gene: TRBD1
abundance: -
v_gene: TRBV7-9
CDR3nt: TGTGCCAGCAGCGCGACAGGGGGACGTCAGCCCCAGCATTTT
CDR3aa: CASSATGGRQPQHF

j_gene: TRBJ1-1
d_gene: -
abundance: -
v_gene: TRBV6-1
CDR3nt: TGTGCCAGCAGTCTACTCCGACGACAGAACACTGAAGCTTTCTTT
CDR3aa: CASSLLRRQNTEAFF

j_gene: TRBJ2-3
d_gene: -
abundance: -
v_gene: TRBV9
CDR3nt: TGTGCCAGCAGCAAGAGGGTGGGAGATACGCAGTATTTT
CDR3aa: CASSKRVGDTQYF

j_gene: TRBJ2-3
d_gene: TRBD2
abundance: -
v_gene: TRBV5-1
CDR3nt: TGTGCCAGCAGCTTGGCAAGCCTAGCGGGAGGCACAGATACGCAGTATTTT
CDR3aa: CASSLASLAGGTDTQYF

j_gene: TRBJ2-5
d_gene: TRBD1
abundance: -
v_gene: TRBV4-2
CDR3nt: TGTGCCAGCAGCCAAGTCAGAAACAGGGGACAAGAGACCCAGTACTTC
CDR3aa: CASSQVRNRGQETQYF